This TCR beta chain comes out of a study of blood T cell repertoires in COVID-19. The CDR3 covers 14 residues. The germline V and J ends were trimmed by 7 bases and 7 bases, with 20 bases remaining between them. Germline V lookup: CDR1 MNHEY, CDR2 SVGAGI. The data were produced by immunoSEQ multiplex PCR, yet TCRdb's version contains in-frame clones alone and is incomplete. The sample carries over 150,000 clones, about 88% recorded once. This clonotype was sampled from a man between 35 and 55 years old with active or convalescent COVID-19. Sequencing used peripheral blood. The chain links TRBV6-5 to TRBJ2-7; D remains ambiguous. CDR3 in amino acids: CASNSADRPWEQYF. The CDR3 coding sequence is TGTGCCAGCAACTCCGCTGATCGTCCTTGGGAGCAGTACTTC.